The rows below give T cell receptor beta chains drawn from one sample of a study of technical replicates of blood from a handful of donors. The method was immunoSEQ multiplex PCR; TCRdb's version includes in-frame clones alone and lacks a portion of them. The sample holds around 80,000 clones, 96% seen once. Specimen: T cells isolated from PBMCs. These receptor sequences come from a human donor in good health. Both conserved end residues are part of each CDR3. The D gene is left open where the match is weak. A clone size is listed for some rows: how often the clone was seen (once, few, many), or a class if it is expanded.

>TRBV5-1|-|TRBJ1-1|-
TGCGCCAGCAGCTTGGACAGGGAAACTGAAGCTTTCTTT
CASSLDRETEAFF
>TRBV7-2|-|TRBJ1-1|once
TGTGCCAGCAGCTTAGCGGGCATGAACACTGAAGCTTTCTTT
CASSLAGMNTEAFF
>TRBV4-1|TRBD1|TRBJ1-1|-
TGCGCCAGCAGCCTAAACAGGGGCGAAACTGAAGCTTTCTTT
CASSLNRGETEAFF
>TRBV4-1|-|TRBJ1-2|-
TGCGCCAGCAGCCAAGAGCTCCGGCAGGGGTCCTATGGCTACACCTTC
CASSQELRQGSYGYTF
>TRBV10-3|TRBD2|TRBJ2-7|once
TGTGCCATCAGTGGCGGGCTAGCGGCCTCCTACGAGCAGTACTTC
CAISGGLAASYEQYF
>TRBV21-1|-|TRBJ1-1|-
TGTGCCAGCAGCAAAGCGAGAGGGTCCGCTGAAGCTTTCTTT
CASSKARGSAEAFF
>TRBV5-8|TRBD1|TRBJ1-1|-
TGTGCCAGCAGCGCGGATGGGACAGTTTCTGAAGCTTTCTTT
CASSADGTVSEAFF
>TRBV19|-|TRBJ2-7|-
TGTGCCAGTACACCTGGAGTATCGACCCACGAGCAGTACTTC
CASTPGVSTHEQYF
>TRBV28|TRBD1|TRBJ1-3|-
TGTGCCAGCAGTTCGGGCGACAGGGAGGCGGACACCATATATTTT
CASSSGDREADTIYF
>TRBV9|TRBD1|TRBJ2-7|-
TGTGCCAGCAGCCCTAGAGGGGGACAGGGAGGAGAGCAGTACTTC
CASSPRGGQGGEQYF
>TRBV13|TRBD2|TRBJ2-1|once
TGTGCCAGCAGCTATCTCTACCCGGGAGGCGCGAGAAATGAGCAGTTCTTC
CASSYLYPGGARNEQFF
>TRBV14|TRBD1|TRBJ1-5|-
TGTGCCAGCAGCCTTCGATTACAGGGGGCCGATCAGCCCCAGCATTTT
CASSLRLQGADQPQHF
>TRBV6-5|-|TRBJ2-7|-
TGTGCCAGCAGACAGGGGGGGTACGAGCAGTACTTC
CASRQGGYEQYF
>TRBV28|TRBD1|TRBJ1-5|-
TGTGCCAGCAGCAAGCAGGGACAGGGGGAATGGAGCAATCAGCCCCAGCATTTT
CASSKQGQGEWSNQPQHF
>TRBV6-5|TRBD2|TRBJ2-7|-
TGTGCCAGCACTAACCAGCCCGGGACTAGCGTCGAGCAGTACTTC
CASTNQPGTSVEQYF
>TRBV4-1|-|TRBJ1-2|-
TGCGCCAGCAGCGCCCAGGGGAAGGGGGGGCTCTCTGGCTACACCTTC
CASSAQGKGGLSGYTF
>TRBV11-1|-|TRBJ1-1|few
TGTGCCAGCAGCTTTGAGGCAACCCAAATGGAAGCTTTCTTT
CASSFEATQMEAFF
>TRBV27|TRBD1|TRBJ1-4|once
TGTGCCAGCAGTTCCGGATTCGGCCAGACAGGGTGGGGTGAAAAACTGTTTTTT
CASSSGFGQTGWGEKLFF
>TRBV7-9|-|TRBJ2-7|-
TGTGCCAGCAGCTTAGGGCAGGGAACCTTCGAGCAGTACTTC
CASSLGQGTFEQYF
>TRBV6-5|TRBD1|TRBJ2-2|-
TGTGCCAGCAGCGGACAGGGGAGCGTAAGCGGGGAGCTGTTTTTT
CASSGQGSVSGELFF
>TRBV14|-|TRBJ2-7|-
TGTGCCAGCAGCCATGAGACAGGTTCGTACGAGCAGTACTTC
CASSHETGSYEQYF
>TRBV9|-|TRBJ2-1|-
TGTGCCAGCAGCACAGGGAGCCCCCACAATGAGCAGTTCTTC
CASSTGSPHNEQFF
>TRBV5-1|-|TRBJ2-3|-
TGCGCCAGCAGCTTGAGGGCTCTTTCTAGCCCAGATACGCAGTATTTT
CASSLRALSSPDTQYF
>TRBV9|-|TRBJ1-2|-
TGTGCCAGCAGCGTAGCAGGGGAAGGGATTGAGGGCTACACCTTC
CASSVAGEGIEGYTF
>TRBV2|-|TRBJ2-6|-
TGTGCCAGCAGTGATGTCAGGGCTGGGGCCAACGTCCTGACTTTC
CASSDVRAGANVLTF
>TRBV5-1|-|TRBJ2-1|-
TGCGCCAGCAGCGGCCCGGGCGGGAACAATGAGCAGTTCTTC
CASSGPGGNNEQFF
>TRBV5-5|-|TRBJ1-1|-
TGTGCCAGCAGCCCACCGGGACATGAAGCTTTCTTT
CASSPPGHEAFF
>TRBV13|TRBD1|TRBJ1-2|-
TGTGCCAGCAGCTTAGGCCGGACAGGGGAAGGCTACACCTTC
CASSLGRTGEGYTF
>TRBV4-2|-|TRBJ2-7|-
TGTGCCAGCAGCACCCAGGGGGGATACTACGAGCAGTACTTC
CASSTQGGYYEQYF
>TRBV28|-|TRBJ2-2|-
TGTGCCAGCAGCCATGAATGGGGGCTCACCGGGGAGCTGTTTTTT
CASSHEWGLTGELFF
>TRBV2|TRBD1|TRBJ2-3|-
TGTGCCAGCAGTTGGATGTATCAGGGGGGCACAGATACGCAGTATTTT
CASSWMYQGGTDTQYF
>TRBV27|-|TRBJ2-7|-
TGTGCCAGCAGTTTATTCAGGTCCTACGAGCAGTACTTC
CASSLFRSYEQYF